This TCR beta chain derives from a study of T cells in Graves' hyperthyroidism and ophthalmopathy. This clonotype was found many times. TCR beta CDR3 regions were amplified from RNA transcripts. Using the HTBI primer set, a first-round RT-PCR was run on the TCR CDR3. TCRdb re-called the multiplex PCR reads through MiXCR, storing one row per CDR3 protein. The table includes about 350,000 distinct CDR3 sequences, around 15% detected once. The CDR3 is 14 residues long. The germline V gene has CDR1 SGHRS and CDR2 YFSETQ. Trimming removed 0 bases at V and 10 bases at J, with 14 bases between. Sequences were obtained from blood. The chain is built from TRBV5-1 and TRBJ2-1; perhaps TRBD2 as D (5 bases). The receptor comes from a woman aged 55 to 70 with Graves' ophthalmopathy. The CDR3 is CASSLAALRGEQFF. The CDR3 coding sequence is TGCGCCAGCAGCTTGGCGGCGTTACGCGGGGAGCAGTTCTTC.